The 30 T cell receptor beta chains below all came from one sample that was sequenced in a study of blood T cell repertoires in COVID-19. This table comes from immunoSEQ multiplex PCR, and its TCRdb copy is limited to in-frame clones, with some not included. The profile shows 150,000 to 180,000 clones, roughly 80% of them singletons. Sequencing was performed on peripheral blood. The origin of the receptors is a woman in her fifties or sixties with COVID-19, enrolled during active disease.

The chain recombines TRBV5-1 with TRBJ2-3; 13 bases align to TRBD2. CDR3 size: 17 residues. Per germline, CDR1 SGHRS and CDR2 YFSETQ. The J segment lost 2 bases and the V segment lost 1 base, leaving 4 bases of the junction unmatched. CDR3: CASSLRTSGGPTDTQYF. For the CDR3, the DNA is TGCGCCAGCAGCTTGCGGACTAGCGGGGGCCCCACAGATACGCAGTATTTT.

The chain joins TRBV4-1 to TRBJ2-1; no definite D call. CDR1 MGHRA and CDR2 YSYEKL come from the germline V gene. V lost 3 bases and J 8 bases, leaving 14 bases between the germline ends. This CDR3 contains 14 residues. DNA of the CDR3: TGCGCCAGCAGCCAGTGGAGCGCAGAAGATGAGCAGTTCTTC. Translated: CASSQWSAEDEQFF.

V usage is TRBV4-1 and J usage is TRBJ1-4; maybe TRBD1 (5 bases). The CDR3 length is 17 residues. V shed 0 bases and J shed 2 bases, with 13 bases lying between them. Germline V CDR1 and CDR2: MGHRA, YSYEKL. The CDR3 is CASSQDSQGRTNEKLFF. CDR3 bases: TGCGCCAGCAGCCAAGATTCCCAGGGCCGGACTAATGAAAAACTGTTTTTT.

V and J are TRBV7-3 and TRBJ1-1; weak D call: TRBD1 (6 bases). Looked up from germline, CDR1 is SGHTA and CDR2 is FQGTGA. The CDR3 has 14 amino acids. V was trimmed by 6 bases and J by 1 base, leaving 12 bases between them. CDR3: CASSLGAGNTEAFF. DNA of the CDR3: TGTGCCAGCAGTCTGGGGGCAGGGAACACTGAAGCTTTCTTT.

V and J are TRBV18 and TRBJ2-3; TRBD2 might be the D (5 bases). Between the trimmed V and J ends, which lost 7 bases and 0 bases, there was a span of 11 bases. The germline gives CDR1 KGHSH, CDR2 LQKENI. CDR3 length equals 14 residues. The CDR3 DNA is TGTGCCAGCTTAAGCGGAGGAAGCACAGATACGCAGTATTTT. Its translation is CASLSGGSTDTQYF.

The DNA for the CDR3 is TGTGCCAGCAGCGCCCCGGGACAGGGCGCCTATGGCTACACCTTC. Residues: CASSAPGQGAYGYTF. This chain joins TRBV5-6 and TRBJ1-2; 9 bases line up with TRBD1. Germline-derived CDR1 and CDR2 are SGHDT and YYEEEE. J gave up 4 bases and V 4 bases, and 8 bases lay outside the gene matches. The CDR3 contains 15 residues.

The rearrangement uses TRBV5-1 and TRBJ2-3, with unresolved D. V lost 3 bases, J lost 4 bases, and 15 bases lay in between. In germline, CDR1 is SGHRS, CDR2 YFSETQ. This CDR3 is 15 amino acids long. The CDR3 sequence: CASSSLSAWADTQYF. The CDR3 DNA reads as TGCGCCAGCAGCTCGCTGAGCGCATGGGCAGATACGCAGTATTTT.

The V and J genes are TRBV30 and TRBJ1-3; D possibly corresponds to TRBD1 (5 bases). The CDR3 is 15 amino acids. The V and J ends lost 0 bases and 2 bases respectively, with 11 bases between them. Germline V CDR1 and CDR2: GTSNPN, SVGIG (reference sequence). The CDR3, as DNA: TGTGCCTGGAGTGTTCGCAGGGCCGCTGGAAACACCATATATTTT. It encodes CAWSVRRAAGNTIYF. Based on the CDR3 plus reference TRBV30 and TRBJ1-3, the full variable domain is SQTIHQWPATLVQPVGSPLSLECTVEGTSNPNLYWYRQAAGRGLQLLFYSVGIGQISSEVPQNLSASRPQDRQFILSSKKLLLSDSGFYLCAWSVRRAAGNTIYFGEGSWLTVV.

This clone was seen a handful of times. The chain is built from TRBV6-5 and TRBJ1-5; 7 bases are shared with TRBD1. Unmatched junction bases numbered 8, after V lost 6 bases and J lost 6 bases. Per germline, CDR1 MNHEY and CDR2 SVGAGI. There are 14 residues in the CDR3. The CDR3 nucleotides read TGTGCCAGCAGACCACACAGGGGCGCTCAGCCCCAGCATTTT. Translated: CASRPHRGAQPQHF.

The chain couples TRBV10-3 to TRBJ2-1, with D possibly being TRBD1 (6 bases). Deletions cut 3 bases from V and 8 bases from J, with 14 bases between. The CDR3 spans 14 residues. Germline lookup yields CDR1 ENHRY and CDR2 SYGVKD. The DNA for the CDR3 is TGTGCCATCAGTGAAGGCAGGGGAAGGGATGAGCAGTTCTTC. It encodes CAISEGRGRDEQFF.

The V call is TRBV7-9, the J call TRBJ1-5, with D perhaps matching TRBD1 (6 bases). The CDR3 is 14 residues long. The ends were cut back, 7 bases at V and 2 bases at J, with 12 bases in the middle. Germline-derived CDR1 and CDR2 are SEHNR and FQNEAQ (reference sequence). CDR3: CASKKGDGNQPQHF. CDR3 DNA sequence: TGTGCCAGCAAGAAGGGGGATGGCAATCAGCCCCAGCATTTT.

The chain links TRBV6-5 to TRBJ2-3; the match to TRBD1 covers 9 bases. From germline, CDR1 is MNHEY and CDR2 SVGAGI. CDR3 length: 14 residues. The CDR3 loop reads CVSDRDRGTDTQYF. CDR3 DNA sequence: TGTGTGTCCGATCGGGACAGGGGCACAGATACGCAGTATTTT.

The CDR3 DNA reads TGTGCCAGTAGTATAGAACTAGCGGGAGGACTGTTCTTC. Protein sequence: CASSIELAGGLFF. This chain joins TRBV19 and TRBJ2-1, with 12 bases matching TRBD2. Per germline, CDR1 LNHDA and CDR2 SQIVND (reference sequence). With 0 bases clipped from V and 15 bases from J, the junction kept 3 bases outside the gene matches. The CDR3 runs 13 residues.

This clone occurred once. The chain carries TRBV27 and TRBJ1-3; 8 bases map to TRBD1. The trim removed 5 bases at V and 2 bases at J, leaving 2 bases unmatched. This CDR3 is built from 14 residues. The germline V gene encodes CDR1 MNHEY and CDR2 SMNVEV (reference sequence). The CDR3 sequence: CASSPTGAGNTIYF. Written as DNA, the CDR3 is TGTGCCAGCAGTCCGACAGGGGCTGGAAACACCATATATTTT.

V usage is TRBV3-1 (or the pseudogene TRBV3-2) and J usage is TRBJ2-2; 14 bases align to TRBD2. The trim removed 4 bases at V and 9 bases at J, leaving 13 bases unmatched. This CDR3 is built from 18 residues. Germline loops: CDR1 LGHDT, CDR2 YNNKEL (reference sequence). Here the CDR3 reads CASSLQPGLAGAKRELFF. CDR3 coding DNA: TGTGCCAGCAGCCTACAACCGGGACTAGCGGGGGCGAAGAGGGAGCTGTTTTTT.

This chain joins TRBV4-1 and TRBJ1-4; D is undetermined. Germline loops: CDR1 MGHRA, CDR2 YSYEKL. The V end was cut by 2 bases, the J end by 6 bases, with 4 bases between. The CDR3 loop spans 12 amino acids. As DNA, the CDR3 is TGCGCCAGCAGCCAACAGGATGAAAAACTGTTTTTT. Translation: CASSQQDEKLFF.

The chain couples TRBV5-6 to TRBJ1-6; 12 bases are shared with TRBD1. V shed 1 base and J 7 bases; nucleotides not matched to a gene: 9. CDR1 is SGHDT, CDR2 YYEEEE, per germline. The CDR3 covers 18 residues. CDR3 sequence (DNA): TGTGCCAGCAGCTTGAATCTTGGGACAGGGGGCAGGAATTCACCCCTCCACTTT. Amino acid sequence: CASSLNLGTGGRNSPLHF.

This clone was counted between two and nine times. This sequence joins TRBV6-6 and TRBJ1-6; the D gene is possibly TRBD1 (5 bases). The V and J ends lost 5 bases and 0 bases respectively, with 20 bases between them. The V gene's germline CDR1 is MNHNY and CDR2 SVGAGI (reference sequence). The CDR3 is made up of 19 amino acids. CDR3 nucleotides: TGTGCCAGCAGTCATCAAACCGGCAGGGCTAGCTCCTATAATTCACCCCTCCACTTT. It codes for CASSHQTGRASSYNSPLHF.

The chain has TRBV5-1 and TRBJ1-1, with TRBD1 matching 12 bases. Germline CDR1 reads SGHRS; CDR2 reads YFSETQ. Losses at the gene ends were 5 bases for V and 6 bases for J; bases not matched to a gene: 5. This CDR3 comprises 14 residues. Here the CDR3 reads CASRGQGATAEAFF. CDR3 coding DNA: TGCGCCAGCAGGGGACAGGGGGCAACCGCTGAAGCTTTCTTT.

The chain is built from TRBV27 and TRBJ1-4, with 7 bases lining up with TRBD1. CDR1 MNHEY and CDR2 SMNVEV come from the germline V gene (reference sequence). V shed 5 bases and J 7 bases; nucleotides not matched to a gene: 10. This CDR3 is built from 15 residues. In DNA, the CDR3 is TGTGCCAGCAGTCCCCTAAGGGGGCTGCGTGAAAAACTGTTTTTT. It yields the protein CASSPLRGLREKLFF.

This clone appeared a few times. This rearrangement joins TRBV3-1 (or the pseudogene TRBV3-2) to TRBJ2-6; TRBD1 matches 7 bases. In germline, CDR1 is LGHDT, CDR2 YNNKEL (reference sequence). After removal of 5 bases from V and 1 base from J, the junction contained 5 bases not matched to a gene. The CDR3 contains 16 residues. CDR3 nucleotides: TGTGCCAGCAGCAGACAGGGTTTTTCTGGGGCCAACGTCCTGACTTTC. As protein: CASSRQGFSGANVLTF.

The rearrangement uses TRBV5-4 and TRBJ1-1; the match to TRBD1 covers 8 bases. With 7 bases clipped from V and 2 bases from J, the junction kept 13 bases outside the gene matches. The length of the CDR3 is 16 residues. Germline values: CDR1 SGHNT, CDR2 YYREEE (reference sequence). The CDR3 DNA follows: TGTGCCAGCCCTCCCCCCCGACAGGGGATTAACACTGAAGCTTTCTTT. It translates to CASPPPRQGINTEAFF.

The V and J genes are TRBV24-1 and TRBJ2-1, with TRBD2 identical over 12 bases. This CDR3 is 15 amino acids long. The germline gives CDR1 KGHDR, CDR2 SFDVKD. V trimming: 7 bases; J trimming: 7 bases; junction bases outside the gene matches: 7. This CDR3 is CATSSGTSGWNEQFF. In nucleotides, the CDR3 is TGTGCCACCAGCAGCGGGACTAGCGGGTGGAATGAGCAGTTCTTC.

This clone is deemed medium-sized. Other DNA variants within this sample encode the same CDR3. The V and J genes are TRBV19 and TRBJ2-1, with 9 bases fitting TRBD2. V dropped 5 bases and J dropped 7; count of bases not matched to a gene: 6. The CDR3 length is 14 residues. Germline assignment: CDR1 LNHDA and CDR2 SQIVND (reference sequence). CDR3 DNA: TGTGCCAGTAGTGCAGCGGGAGGCTCGAATGAGCAGTTCTTC. Its translation: CASSAAGGSNEQFF.

Concerning this clone itself: This CDR3 is also generated by other DNA sequences in the sample. The CDR3 DNA reads TGTGCCAGCAGCTTGCGGGGTGCTGGAAACACCATATATTTT. Amino acid sequence: CASSLRGAGNTIYF. The chain uses TRBV5-8 and TRBJ1-3; D not resolved. V was pared by 1 base and J by 2 bases, with 7 bases between. The CDR3 contains 14 residues. The germline V gene encodes CDR1 SGHTS and CDR2 YDEGEE.

This clone came up once. The chain carries TRBV7-9 and TRBJ2-7; TRBD2 agrees at 8 bases. Germline V lookup: CDR1 SEHNR, CDR2 FQNEAQ (reference sequence). This CDR3 is 13 amino acids long. The chain's CDR3 is CASSLAGRGEQYV. CDR3 nucleotides: TGTGCCAGCAGCCTAGCGGGCCGGGGAGAGCAGTACGTC.

This sequence joins TRBV5-1 and TRBJ2-1; 8 bases align to TRBD2. Germline trimming cut 0 bases from V and 6 bases from J; bases unmatched to any gene: 5. This CDR3 has 15 amino acids. In germline, CDR1 is SGHRS, CDR2 YFSETQ. The CDR3 here is CASSLERESSNEQFF. The CDR3 DNA reads TGCGCCAGCAGCTTGGAGCGGGAGAGTTCCAATGAGCAGTTCTTC.

The CDR3 nucleotides read TGTGCCAGCTCACCACCGACCGCGGGTGTACCACAAGAGACCCAGTACTTC. Translation gives CASSPPTAGVPQETQYF. This chain uses TRBV18 with TRBJ2-5, with D maybe TRBD2 (5 bases). V lost 0 bases, J lost 2 bases, and 16 bases lay in between. CDR3 size: 17 residues. Germline values: CDR1 KGHSH, CDR2 LQKENI.

The chain employs TRBV7-9 and TRBJ1-1; unclear D gene. Germline loops: CDR1 SEHNR, CDR2 FQNEAQ (reference sequence). The CDR3 has 14 residues. The V end was cut by 1 base, the J end by 5 bases, with 11 bases between. The CDR3 protein is CASSLGPGSTEAFF. CDR3 DNA: TGTGCCAGCAGCTTAGGGCCAGGCAGTACTGAAGCTTTCTTT. Full variable domain (remainder filled in from reference TRBV7-9 and TRBJ1-1): DTGVSQNPRHKITKRGQNVTFRCDPISEHNRLYWYRQTLGQGPEFLTYFQNEAQLEKSRLLSDRFSAERPKGSFSTLEIQRTEQGDSAMYLCASSLGPGSTEAFFGQGTRLTVV.

The chain joins TRBV7-3 to TRBJ2-1; 14 positions match TRBD2. Germline lookup yields CDR1 SGHTA and CDR2 FQGTGA. Unmatched junction bases numbered 5, after V lost 4 bases and J lost 9 bases. The CDR3 is 15 amino acids. CDR3 coding DNA: TGTGCCAGCAGCTCCCGACTAGCGGGGGGGACTGAGCAGTTCTTC. It encodes CASSSRLAGGTEQFF.